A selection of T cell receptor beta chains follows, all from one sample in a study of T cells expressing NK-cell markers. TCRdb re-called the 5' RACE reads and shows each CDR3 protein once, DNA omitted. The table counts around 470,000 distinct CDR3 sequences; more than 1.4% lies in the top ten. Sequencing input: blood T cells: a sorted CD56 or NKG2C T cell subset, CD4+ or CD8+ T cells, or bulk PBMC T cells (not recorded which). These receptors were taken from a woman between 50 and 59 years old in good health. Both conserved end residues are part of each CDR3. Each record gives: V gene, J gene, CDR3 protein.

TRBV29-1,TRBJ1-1,CSARDRGIGEAFF
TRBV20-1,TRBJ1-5,CSARDPSSNQPQHF
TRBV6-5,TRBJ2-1,CASTNGLREWFF
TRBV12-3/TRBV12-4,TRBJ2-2,CASSPTPPETGELFF
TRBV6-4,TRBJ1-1,CATVLPTLPGMVNTEAFF
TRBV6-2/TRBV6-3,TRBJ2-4,CASSYSHILAKNIQYF
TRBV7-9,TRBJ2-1,CASPPQASGSSSGLDEQFF
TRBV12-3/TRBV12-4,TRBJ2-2,CASSPRGELFF
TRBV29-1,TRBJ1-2,CSVDRQTNYGYTF
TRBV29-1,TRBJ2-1,CSVDPGVAGGEQFF
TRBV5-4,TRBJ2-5,CASSLRGAGETQYF
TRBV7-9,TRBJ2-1,CASSSGQHNEQFF
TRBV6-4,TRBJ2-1,CASSKDRFSYNEQFF
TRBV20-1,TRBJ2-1,CSARDYLLAGSYNEQFF
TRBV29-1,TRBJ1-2,CSVDAQGVGGYTF
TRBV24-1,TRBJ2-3,CATSAPGVSTDTQYF
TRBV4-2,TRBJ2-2,CASSHRLAGVGPGELFF
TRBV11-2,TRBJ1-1,CASSLVYGANTEAFF
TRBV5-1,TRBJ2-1,CASSGGHSYNEQFF
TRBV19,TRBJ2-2,CASNWDRTSQELFF
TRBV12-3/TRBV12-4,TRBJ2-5,CASSPLSGVETQYF
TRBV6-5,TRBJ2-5,CASSYFPSGEETQYF
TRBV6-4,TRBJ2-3,CASSVGTSADTQYF
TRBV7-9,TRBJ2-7,CASSLTGAQGEQYF
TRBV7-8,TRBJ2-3,CASSPGRGLSTDTQYF
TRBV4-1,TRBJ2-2,CASSQDTPGSANTGELFF
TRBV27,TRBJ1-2,CASSFGPPRQGHGYTF
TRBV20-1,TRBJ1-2,CSAVGTGENYGYTF
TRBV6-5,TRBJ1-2,CASTQGVGGYTF